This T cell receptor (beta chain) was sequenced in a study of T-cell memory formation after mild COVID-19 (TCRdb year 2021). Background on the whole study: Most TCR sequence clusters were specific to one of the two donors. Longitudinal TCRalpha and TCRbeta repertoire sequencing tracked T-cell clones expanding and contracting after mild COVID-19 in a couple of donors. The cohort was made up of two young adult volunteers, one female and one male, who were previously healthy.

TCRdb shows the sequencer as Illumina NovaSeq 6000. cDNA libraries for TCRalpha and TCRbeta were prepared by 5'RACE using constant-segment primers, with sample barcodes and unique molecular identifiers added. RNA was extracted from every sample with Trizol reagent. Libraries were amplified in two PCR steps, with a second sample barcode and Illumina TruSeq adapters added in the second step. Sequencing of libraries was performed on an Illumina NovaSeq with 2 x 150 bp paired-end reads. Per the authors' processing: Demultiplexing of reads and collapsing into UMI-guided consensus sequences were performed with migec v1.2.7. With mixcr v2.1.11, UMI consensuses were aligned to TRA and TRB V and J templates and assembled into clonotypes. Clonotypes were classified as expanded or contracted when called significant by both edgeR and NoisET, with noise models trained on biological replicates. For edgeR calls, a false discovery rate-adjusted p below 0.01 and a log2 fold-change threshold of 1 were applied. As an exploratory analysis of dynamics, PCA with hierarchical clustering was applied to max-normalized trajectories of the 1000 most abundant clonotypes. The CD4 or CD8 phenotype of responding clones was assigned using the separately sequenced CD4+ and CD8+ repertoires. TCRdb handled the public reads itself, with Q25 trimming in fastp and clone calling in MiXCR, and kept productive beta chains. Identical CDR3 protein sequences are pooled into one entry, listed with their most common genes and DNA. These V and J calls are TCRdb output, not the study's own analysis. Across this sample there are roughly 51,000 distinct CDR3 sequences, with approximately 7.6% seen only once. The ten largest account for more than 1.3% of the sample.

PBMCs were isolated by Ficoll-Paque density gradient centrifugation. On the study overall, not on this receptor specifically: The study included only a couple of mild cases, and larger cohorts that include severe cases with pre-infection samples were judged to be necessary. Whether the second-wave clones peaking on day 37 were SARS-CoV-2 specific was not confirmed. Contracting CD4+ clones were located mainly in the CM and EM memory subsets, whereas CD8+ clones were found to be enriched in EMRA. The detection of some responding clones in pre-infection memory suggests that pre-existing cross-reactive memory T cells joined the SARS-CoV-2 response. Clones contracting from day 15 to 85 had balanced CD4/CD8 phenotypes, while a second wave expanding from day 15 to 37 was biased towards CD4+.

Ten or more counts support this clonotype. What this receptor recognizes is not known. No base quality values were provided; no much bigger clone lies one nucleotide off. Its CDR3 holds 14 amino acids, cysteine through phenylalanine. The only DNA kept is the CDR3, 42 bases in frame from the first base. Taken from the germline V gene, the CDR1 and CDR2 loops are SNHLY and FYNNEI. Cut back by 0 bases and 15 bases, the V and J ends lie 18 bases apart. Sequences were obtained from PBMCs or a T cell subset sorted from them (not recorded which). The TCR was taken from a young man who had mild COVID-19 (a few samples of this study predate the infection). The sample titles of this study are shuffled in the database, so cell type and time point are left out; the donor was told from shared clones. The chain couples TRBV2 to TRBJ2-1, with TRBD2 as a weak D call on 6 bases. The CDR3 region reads CASSEARELLAWFF. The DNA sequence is TGTGCCAGCAGTGAAGCGCGAGAGTTACTAGCCTGGTTCTTC.